This T cell receptor beta chain is from a study of brain metastases from non-small cell lung cancer. The sample holds a few counts of this clone. This CDR3 contains 13 residues. V lost 7 bases and J lost 2, with 11 bases in between. CDR1 is MDHEN and CDR2 is SYDVKM in the germline V gene. Repertoires were generated with immunoSEQ multiplex PCR, while TCRdb's copy carries only in-frame clones and drops some. The sample holds approximately 5,100 clones, approximately 85% seen once. This chain links TRBV28 with TRBJ2-5; D is possibly TRBD1 or TRBD2 (5 bases each). The specimen was primary lung tumor tissue. This sequence was found in a donor aged 40 or older with non-small cell lung cancer. CDR3 DNA sequence: TGTGCCAGCACCAAGGGGAGTCAAGAGACCCAGTACTTC. This translates into CASTKGSQETQYF. Looking up the rest from reference TRBV28 and TRBJ2-5 gives the full variable domain: DVKVTQSSRYLVKRTGEKVFLECVQDMDHENMFWYRQDPGLGLRLIYFSYDVKMKEKGDIPEGYSVSREKKERFSLILESASTNQTSMYLCASTKGSQETQYFGPGTRLLVL.